The 5 T cell receptor beta chains given below trace back to one sample, sequenced in a study of shared clonotypes between healthy human individuals. CD45RO negativity and positive selection for CCR7 defined naive CD8 cells, a population that excluded terminally differentiated effector memory CD45RA+ cells. The method was immunoSEQ multiplex PCR; TCRdb's version includes in-frame clones alone and lacks a portion of them. Counted here are about 1,900,000 clones, about 95% occurring once; the ten biggest clones make up around 1.2%. The sequenced sample was naive CD8+ T cells sorted from blood. Receptor source: a man aged 18 to 30 in good health.

V and J are TRBV7-9 and TRBJ2-1; D gene unclear. Per germline, CDR1 SEHNR and CDR2 FQNEAQ (reference sequence). Trimming cost V 2 bases and J 1 base, with 9 bases left between them. This CDR3 is 15 amino acids long. CDR3 sequence (DNA): TGTGCCAGCAGCTTATCTGCGGAGTCCTACAATGAGCAGTTCTTC. As protein: CASSLSAESYNEQFF.

This chain links TRBV7-8 with TRBJ2-7; maybe TRBD1 (5 bases). The CDR3 extends over 16 amino acids. Between the trimmed V and J ends, which lost 4 bases and 2 bases, there was a span of 18 bases. CDR1 and CDR2 from the germline V gene are SGHVS and FQNEAQ. Here the CDR3 reads CASSSLRQGTAYEQYF. The CDR3 region has the DNA TGTGCCAGCAGCTCCCTCCGGCAGGGTACCGCCTACGAGCAGTACTTC.

The chain links TRBV30 to TRBJ2-7; 7 bases are a match to TRBD2. The CDR3 sequence is 15 residues long. V trimming: 1 base; J trimming: 4 bases; junction bases outside the gene matches: 10. Germline V CDR1 and CDR2: GTSNPN, SVGIG (reference sequence). DNA for the CDR3: TGTGCCTGGAGTGGGGAGGGCGCGGTACTGTACGAGCAGTACTTC. This translates into CAWSGEGAVLYEQYF.

This clone was found once. V gene TRBV4-3 combines with J gene TRBJ2-7; D not certain. This CDR3 comprises 13 residues. Trimming cost V 2 bases and J 4 bases, with 9 bases left between them. Germline V lookup: CDR1 LGHNA, CDR2 YSLEER. CDR3 sequence: CASSQHLEYEQYF. DNA of the CDR3: TGCGCCAGCAGCCAACACCTTGAGTACGAGCAGTACTTC.

The rearrangement links TRBV27 to TRBJ1-2; D might be TRBD1 (6 bases). The CDR3 runs 15 residues. Germline values: CDR1 MNHEY, CDR2 SMNVEV (reference sequence). Trimming removed 2 bases at V and 4 bases at J, with 14 bases between. The CDR3 loop is CASSLQQGLGYGYTF. DNA for the CDR3: TGTGCCAGCAGTTTACAACAGGGCCTTGGCTATGGCTACACCTTC.